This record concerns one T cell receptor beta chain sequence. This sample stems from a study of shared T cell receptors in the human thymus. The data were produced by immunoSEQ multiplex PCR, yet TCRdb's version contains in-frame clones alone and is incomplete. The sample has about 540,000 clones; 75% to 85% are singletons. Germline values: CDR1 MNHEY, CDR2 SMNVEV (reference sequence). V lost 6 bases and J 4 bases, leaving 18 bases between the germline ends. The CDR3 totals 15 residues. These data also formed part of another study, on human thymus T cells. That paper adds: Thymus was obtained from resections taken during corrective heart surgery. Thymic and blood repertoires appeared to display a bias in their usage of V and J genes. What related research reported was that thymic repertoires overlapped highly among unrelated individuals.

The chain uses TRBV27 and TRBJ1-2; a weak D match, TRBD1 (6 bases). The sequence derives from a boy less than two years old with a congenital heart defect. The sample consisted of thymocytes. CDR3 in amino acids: CASRSTGPISYGYTF. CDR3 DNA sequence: TGTGCCAGCAGATCTACAGGGCCAATTTCCTATGGCTACACCTTC.